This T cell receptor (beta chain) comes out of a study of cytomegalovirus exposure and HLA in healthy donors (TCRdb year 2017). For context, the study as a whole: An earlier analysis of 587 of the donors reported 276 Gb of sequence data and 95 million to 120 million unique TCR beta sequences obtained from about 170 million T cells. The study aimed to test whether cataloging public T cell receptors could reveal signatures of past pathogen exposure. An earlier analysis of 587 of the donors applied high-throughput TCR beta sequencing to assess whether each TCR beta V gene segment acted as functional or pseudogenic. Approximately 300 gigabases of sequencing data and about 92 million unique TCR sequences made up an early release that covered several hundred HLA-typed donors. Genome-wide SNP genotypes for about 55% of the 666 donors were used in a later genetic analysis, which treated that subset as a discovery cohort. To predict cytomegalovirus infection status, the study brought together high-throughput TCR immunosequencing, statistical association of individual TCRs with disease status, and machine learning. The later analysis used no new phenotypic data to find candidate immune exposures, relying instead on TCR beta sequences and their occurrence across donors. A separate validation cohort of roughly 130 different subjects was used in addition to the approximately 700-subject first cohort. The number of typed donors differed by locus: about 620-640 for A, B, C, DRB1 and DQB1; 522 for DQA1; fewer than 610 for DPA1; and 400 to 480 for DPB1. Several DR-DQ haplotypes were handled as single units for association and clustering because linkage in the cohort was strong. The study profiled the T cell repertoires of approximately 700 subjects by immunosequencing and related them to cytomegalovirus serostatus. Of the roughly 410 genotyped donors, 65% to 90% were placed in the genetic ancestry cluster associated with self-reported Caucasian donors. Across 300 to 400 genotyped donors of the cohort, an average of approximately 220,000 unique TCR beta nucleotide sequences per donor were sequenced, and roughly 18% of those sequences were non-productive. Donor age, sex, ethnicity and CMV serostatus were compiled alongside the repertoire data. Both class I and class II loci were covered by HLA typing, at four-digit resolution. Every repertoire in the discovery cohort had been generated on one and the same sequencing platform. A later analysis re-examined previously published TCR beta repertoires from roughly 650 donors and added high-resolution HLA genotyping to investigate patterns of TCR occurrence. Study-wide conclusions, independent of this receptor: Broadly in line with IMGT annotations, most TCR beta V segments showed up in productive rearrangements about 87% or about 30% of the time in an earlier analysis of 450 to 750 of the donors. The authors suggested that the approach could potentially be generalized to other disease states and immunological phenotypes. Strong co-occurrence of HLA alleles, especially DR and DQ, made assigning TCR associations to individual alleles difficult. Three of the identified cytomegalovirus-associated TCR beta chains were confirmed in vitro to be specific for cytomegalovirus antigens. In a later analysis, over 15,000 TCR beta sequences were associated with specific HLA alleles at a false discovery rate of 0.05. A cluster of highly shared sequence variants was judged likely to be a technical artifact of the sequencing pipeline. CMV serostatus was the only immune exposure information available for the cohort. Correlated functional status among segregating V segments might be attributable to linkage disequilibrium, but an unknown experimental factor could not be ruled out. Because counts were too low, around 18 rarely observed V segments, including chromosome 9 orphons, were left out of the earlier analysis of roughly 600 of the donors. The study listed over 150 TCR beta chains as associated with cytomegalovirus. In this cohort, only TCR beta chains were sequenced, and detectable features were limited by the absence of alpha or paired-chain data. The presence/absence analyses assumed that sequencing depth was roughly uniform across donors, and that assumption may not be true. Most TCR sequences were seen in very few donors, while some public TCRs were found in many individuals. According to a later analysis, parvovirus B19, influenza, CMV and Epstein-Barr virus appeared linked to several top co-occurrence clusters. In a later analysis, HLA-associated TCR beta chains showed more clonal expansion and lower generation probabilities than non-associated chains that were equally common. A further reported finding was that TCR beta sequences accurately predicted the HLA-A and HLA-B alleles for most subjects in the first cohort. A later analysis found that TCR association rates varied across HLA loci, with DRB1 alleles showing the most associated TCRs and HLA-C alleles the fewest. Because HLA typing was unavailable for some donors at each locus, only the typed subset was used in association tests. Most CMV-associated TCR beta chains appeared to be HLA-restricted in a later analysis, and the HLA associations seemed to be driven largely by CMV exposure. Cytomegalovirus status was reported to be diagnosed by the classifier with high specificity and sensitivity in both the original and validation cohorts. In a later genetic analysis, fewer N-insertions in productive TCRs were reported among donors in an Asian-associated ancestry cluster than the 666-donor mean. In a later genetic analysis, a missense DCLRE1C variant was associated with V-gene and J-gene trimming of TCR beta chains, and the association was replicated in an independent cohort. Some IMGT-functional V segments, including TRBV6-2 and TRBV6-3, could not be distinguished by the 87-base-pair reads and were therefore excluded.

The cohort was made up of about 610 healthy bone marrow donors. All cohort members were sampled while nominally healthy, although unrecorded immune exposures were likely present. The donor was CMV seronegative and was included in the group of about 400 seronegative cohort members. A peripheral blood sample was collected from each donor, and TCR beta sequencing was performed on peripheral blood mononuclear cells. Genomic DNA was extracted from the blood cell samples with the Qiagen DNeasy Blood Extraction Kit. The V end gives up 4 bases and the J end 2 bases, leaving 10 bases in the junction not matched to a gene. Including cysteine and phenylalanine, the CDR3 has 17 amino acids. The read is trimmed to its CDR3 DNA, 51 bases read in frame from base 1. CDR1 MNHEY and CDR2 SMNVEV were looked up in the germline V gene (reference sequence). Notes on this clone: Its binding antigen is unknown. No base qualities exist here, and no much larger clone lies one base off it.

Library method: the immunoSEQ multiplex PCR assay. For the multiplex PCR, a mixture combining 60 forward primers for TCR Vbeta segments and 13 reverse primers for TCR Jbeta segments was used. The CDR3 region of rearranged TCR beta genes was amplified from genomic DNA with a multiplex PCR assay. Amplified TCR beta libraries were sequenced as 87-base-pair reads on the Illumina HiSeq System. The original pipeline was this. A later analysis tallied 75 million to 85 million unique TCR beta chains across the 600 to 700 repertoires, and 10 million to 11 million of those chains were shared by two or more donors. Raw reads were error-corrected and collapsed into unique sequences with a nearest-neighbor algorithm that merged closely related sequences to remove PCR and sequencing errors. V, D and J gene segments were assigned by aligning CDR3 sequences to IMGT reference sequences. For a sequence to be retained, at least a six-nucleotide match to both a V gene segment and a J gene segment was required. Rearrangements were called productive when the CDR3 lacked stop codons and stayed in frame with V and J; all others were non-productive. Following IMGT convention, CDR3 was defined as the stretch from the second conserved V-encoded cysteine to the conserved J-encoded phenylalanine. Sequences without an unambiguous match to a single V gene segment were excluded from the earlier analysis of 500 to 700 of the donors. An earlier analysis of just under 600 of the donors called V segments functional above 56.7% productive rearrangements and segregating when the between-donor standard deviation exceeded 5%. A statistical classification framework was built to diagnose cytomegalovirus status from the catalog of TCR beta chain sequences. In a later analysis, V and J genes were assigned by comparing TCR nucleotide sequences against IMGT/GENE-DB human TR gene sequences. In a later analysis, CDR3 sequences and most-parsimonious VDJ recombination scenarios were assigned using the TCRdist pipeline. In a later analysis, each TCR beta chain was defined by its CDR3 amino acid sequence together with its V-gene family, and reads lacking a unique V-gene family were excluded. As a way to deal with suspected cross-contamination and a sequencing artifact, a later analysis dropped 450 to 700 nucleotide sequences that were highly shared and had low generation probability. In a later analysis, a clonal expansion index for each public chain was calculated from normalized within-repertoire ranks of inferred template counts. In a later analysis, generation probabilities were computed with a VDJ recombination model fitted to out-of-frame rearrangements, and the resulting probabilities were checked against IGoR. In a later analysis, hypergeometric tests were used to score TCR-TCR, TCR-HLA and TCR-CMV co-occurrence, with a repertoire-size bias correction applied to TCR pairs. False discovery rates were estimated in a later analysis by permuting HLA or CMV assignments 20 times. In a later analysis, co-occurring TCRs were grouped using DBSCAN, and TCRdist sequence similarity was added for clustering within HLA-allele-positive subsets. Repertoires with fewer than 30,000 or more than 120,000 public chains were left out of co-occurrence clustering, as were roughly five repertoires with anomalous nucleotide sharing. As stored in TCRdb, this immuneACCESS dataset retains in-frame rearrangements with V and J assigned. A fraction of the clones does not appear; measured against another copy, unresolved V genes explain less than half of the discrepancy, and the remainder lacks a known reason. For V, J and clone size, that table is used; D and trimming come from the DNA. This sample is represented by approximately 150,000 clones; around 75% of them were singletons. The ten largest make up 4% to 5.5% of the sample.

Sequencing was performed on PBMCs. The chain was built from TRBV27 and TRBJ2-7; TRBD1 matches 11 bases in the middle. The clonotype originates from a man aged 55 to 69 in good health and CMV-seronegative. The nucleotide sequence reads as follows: TGTGCCAGCAGTTACCTTACCGGGACAGGGGGAACCTACGAGCAGTACTTC. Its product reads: CASSYLTGTGGTYEQYF.